This passage covers 26 T cell receptor beta chains from one sample sequenced in a study of T cells after posttransplantation cyclophosphamide. Clones were read by immunoSEQ multiplex PCR, and TCRdb kept only the in-frame ones, dropping some. The data show 40,000 to 60,000 clones, with none appearing a single time. Material: PBMCs. The source is a man aged 35 to 55 in good health, CMV-negative, and a related stem cell transplant donor.

This clone was found many times. The V call is TRBV6-5, the J call TRBJ2-3, with TRBD2 matching over 8 bases. Germline CDR1 and CDR2: MNHEY and SVGAGI. The CDR3 is made up of 15 amino acids. The J segment lost 6 bases and the V segment lost 4 bases, leaving 9 bases of the junction unmatched. CDR3 region: CASSSPSAGDDTQYF. CDR3 nucleotide sequence: TGTGCCAGCAGTTCCCCTTCAGCGGGAGATGATACGCAGTATTTT.

Many counts were recorded for this clone. V gene TRBV19 combines with J gene TRBJ1-5; D possibly corresponds to TRBD1 (6 bases). The germline V and J ends were trimmed by 3 bases and 7 bases, with 7 bases remaining between them. Germline V gene lookup returns CDR1 LNHDA and CDR2 SQIVND (reference sequence). There are 12 residues in the CDR3. Here the CDR3 DNA reads TGTGCCAGTAGTATGGGGGCGCAGCCCCAGCATTTT. Its translation: CASSMGAQPQHF.

In its sample, this clone was seen many times. The rearrangement uses TRBV25-1 and TRBJ2-5; D is unresolved. V lost 1 base to trimming and J lost 7 bases, with 4 bases between them. In germline, CDR1 is MGHDK, CDR2 SYGVNS. The CDR3 totals 11 residues. The CDR3 here is CASSESVTQYF. The CDR3 bases are TGTGCCAGCAGTGAATCCGTGACCCAGTACTTC.

This clone was detected ten times or more. It is unclear where the CDR3 begins or ends on the DNA, so no DNA is shown, and the CDR3 is as TCRdb lists it. The chain recombines TRBV27 with TRBJ2-3; the listed D gene, TRBD2, was not tested against the DNA. Germline values: CDR1 MNHEY, CDR2 SMNVEV (reference sequence). The CDR3 spans 16 amino acids, including both terminal residues. The CDR3 is CASSLSLREVQDTQYF.

Many counts were recorded for this clone. The rearrangement joins TRBV28 to TRBJ1-5; TRBD1 might be the D (6 bases). The germline V and J ends were trimmed by 5 bases and 7 bases, with 15 bases remaining between them. The CDR3 length is 14 residues. The germline V gene has CDR1 MDHEN and CDR2 SYDVKM. Here the CDR3 reads CASSRGGGRQPQHF. DNA of the CDR3: TGTGCCAGCAGTCGCGGGGGCGGCCGCCAGCCCCAGCATTTT. Full variable domain (missing parts from reference TRBV28 and TRBJ1-5): DVKVTQSSRYLVKRTGEKVFLECVQDMDHENMFWYRQDPGLGLRLIYFSYDVKMKEKGDIPEGYSVSREKKERFSLILESASTNQTSMYLCASSRGGGRQPQHFGDGTRLSIL.

This clone was seen at least ten times. This chain links TRBV28 with TRBJ2-1; D may be TRBD2 (6 bases). This CDR3 region has 14 residues. The germline CDR1 and CDR2 sequences are MDHEN and SYDVKM. V lost 3 bases and J lost 6, with 12 bases in between. DNA for the CDR3: TGTGCCAGCAGTTTCGGGGGACTTTTCAATGAGCAGTTCTTC. This encodes CASSFGGLFNEQFF.

This clone was observed at least ten times. The rearrangement uses TRBV7-3 and TRBJ2-3; 7 positions agree with TRBD2. The ends lost 7 bases at V and 8 bases at J; junction bases unmatched: 12. CDR3 size: 14 residues. Germline CDR1 and CDR2: SGHTA and FQGTGA. The CDR3 sequence: CASKDRLAGSTQYF. CDR3 DNA: TGTGCCAGCAAGGACCGTTTAGCGGGTAGTACGCAGTATTTT.

The sample holds many counts of this clone. The rearrangement links TRBV28 to TRBJ1-1; 9 bases line up with TRBD1. CDR3 length: 17 residues. Unmatched junction bases numbered 18, after V lost 5 bases and J lost 8 bases. Germline V gene sequence: CDR1 MDHEN, CDR2 SYDVKM. This CDR3 is CASSTYRGRGYRPEAFF. CDR3 DNA sequence: TGTGCCAGCAGTACCTACAGGGGGCGAGGTTATCGACCCGAAGCTTTCTTT.

This clone was counted many times. The chain is built from TRBV6-6 and TRBJ2-7; D is possibly TRBD2 (6 bases). Per germline, CDR1 MNHNY and CDR2 SVGAGI (reference sequence). This CDR3 spans 14 amino acids. The V and J ends lost 7 bases and 1 base respectively, with 14 bases between them. CDR3 coding DNA: TGTGCCAGCACTATGGAGGGGCCTTCCTACGAGCAGTACTTC. This sequence encodes CASTMEGPSYEQYF.

This clone was found many times. V and J are TRBV28 and TRBJ2-5; 8 bases are shared with TRBD1. V was pared by 3 bases and J by 4 bases, with 7 bases of the junction left unmatched. The CDR3 totals 15 residues. The V gene's germline CDR1 is MDHEN and CDR2 SYDVKM. In DNA, the CDR3 is TGTGCCAGCAGTTTTGGATCCGGGACAGGAGAGACCCAGTACTTC. This codes for CASSFGSGTGETQYF.

This clone was seen repeatedly, ten times or more. This sequence joins TRBV18 and TRBJ2-7; 7 nucleotides line up with TRBD1. Trimming cost V 6 bases and J 2 bases; bases outside gene matches: 7. The CDR3 length is 14 residues. The germline V gene has CDR1 KGHSH and CDR2 LQKENI. CDR3 nucleotides: TGTGCCAGCTCGCTGGGGGACAGCGCCTACGAGCAGTACTTC. This encodes CASSLGDSAYEQYF.

This clone was observed at least ten times. The chain links TRBV9 to TRBJ1-1; D call uncertain. The V gene's germline CDR1 is SGDLS and CDR2 YYNGEE. V lost 4 bases and J 3 bases, leaving 10 bases between the germline ends. The CDR3 runs to 13 residues. The CDR3 spells CASSSQVDTEAFF. The DNA for the CDR3 is TGTGCCAGCAGCTCCCAGGTCGACACTGAAGCTTTCTTT.

This clone was observed at least ten times. V and J are TRBV6-6 and TRBJ1-1; 7 bases align to TRBD1. The V gene end was trimmed by 8 bases and the J gene end by 1 base; junction bases not matched to a gene: 7. The V gene's germline CDR1 is MNHNY and CDR2 SVGAGI (reference sequence). CDR3 length equals 14 residues. CDR3 coding DNA: TGTGCCAGCGCCAGACAGGGAGGGAACACTGAAGCTTTCTTT. Protein product: CASARQGGNTEAFF.

This clone has ten or more counts. V is TRBV30 and J is TRBJ2-4; 11 bases line up with TRBD1. The CDR3 covers 14 residues. CDR1 is GTSNPN, CDR2 SVGIG, per germline (reference sequence). Unmatched junction bases numbered 6, after V lost 3 bases and J lost 8 bases. The CDR3 nucleotides read TGTGCCTGGAGAACCGGGACAGGGGGGGACATTCAGTACTTC. It specifies CAWRTGTGGDIQYF.

This clone was recorded many times. This chain joins TRBV7-3 and TRBJ2-7; tentatively, D is TRBD1 (6 bases). The V and J ends lost 5 bases and 4 bases respectively, with 15 bases between them. Germline values: CDR1 SGHTA, CDR2 FQGTGA. There are 14 residues in the CDR3. CDR3 sequence reads: CASSPDRYGYEQYF. The DNA of the CDR3 is TGTGCCAGCAGCCCCGACAGGTATGGGTACGAGCAGTACTTC.

This clone was seen at least ten times. CDR3 in DNA: TGTGCCAGCAGCTTAGCGTTGGGAGAACAGCCCCAGCATTTT. Residues: CASSLALGEQPQHF. The chain uses TRBV7-9 and TRBJ1-5, with D unclear. Germline V lookup: CDR1 SEHNR, CDR2 FQNEAQ (reference sequence). The CDR3 extends over 14 amino acids. V lost 0 bases and J lost 7, with 10 bases in between.

This clone was detected many times. The chain is built from TRBV29-1 and TRBJ2-5; TRBD2 aligns across 7 bases. This CDR3 spans 15 amino acids. Germline assignment: CDR1 SQVTM and CDR2 ANQGSEA. The trim removed 3 bases at V and 2 bases at J, leaving 9 bases unmatched. CDR3 DNA: TGCAGCGTTGAGGGCAGCCGGGAGGTTCAAGAGACCCAGTACTTC. Protein sequence: CSVEGSREVQETQYF.

This clone was recorded at least ten times. The gene calls are TRBV6-5 and TRBJ2-7; D is possibly TRBD1 (5 bases). With 4 bases removed from V and 2 bases from J, the gap between germline ends came to 9 bases. CDR1 MNHEY and CDR2 SVGAGI come from the germline V gene. The CDR3 runs to 13 residues. The CDR3 sequence is CASSWGSTYEQYF. The DNA of the CDR3 is TGTGCCAGCAGTTGGGGCAGCACCTACGAGCAGTACTTC.

This clone has ten or more counts. V and J are TRBV10-3 and TRBJ1-2; unclear D gene. Deletions cut 4 bases from V and 3 bases from J, with 9 bases between. This CDR3 spans 13 amino acids. Germline V gene lookup returns CDR1 ENHRY and CDR2 SYGVKD. The CDR3 bases are TGTGCCATCAGTGGGGAGGGTTACTATGGCTACACCTTC. This gives the protein CAISGEGYYGYTF.

This clone was counted ten times or more. This chain joins TRBV6-5 and TRBJ2-7; D is possibly TRBD1 (5 bases). The CDR3 consists of 15 residues. CDR1 is MNHEY and CDR2 is SVGAGI in the germline V gene. Deletions cut 5 bases from V and 7 bases from J, with 21 bases between. The chain's CDR3 is CASSKSRQGASEQYF. CDR3 nucleotides: TGTGCCAGCAGTAAATCCCGTCAAGGGGCTAGTGAGCAGTACTTC.

This clone was seen at least ten times. V and J are TRBV19 and TRBJ1-1, with D unclear. The CDR3 totals 15 residues. Germline V gene data show CDR1 as LNHDA and CDR2 as SQIVND (reference sequence). V lost 3 bases to trimming and J lost 6 bases, with 17 bases between them. The CDR3 region is CASSISFATAAEAFF. The CDR3 nucleotides read TGTGCCAGTAGTATCTCCTTTGCGACCGCGGCTGAAGCTTTCTTT.

This clone was picked up many times. The CDR3 spells CASSPRTSGRVDEQFF. The CDR3, as DNA: TGTGCCAGCAGTCCGAGGACTAGCGGGAGGGTCGATGAGCAGTTCTTC. This chain links TRBV28 with TRBJ2-1; 15 nucleotides align to TRBD2. Germline V CDR1 and CDR2: MDHEN, SYDVKM. The CDR3 loop spans 16 amino acids. The trim removed 5 bases at V and 8 bases at J, leaving 7 bases unmatched.

This clone was found many times. The chain joins TRBV10-3 to TRBJ1-3, with D possibly matching TRBD1 (6 bases). Trimming removed 8 bases at V and 0 bases at J, with 11 bases between. CDR1 is ENHRY, CDR2 SYGVKD, per germline. The CDR3 extends over 14 amino acids. The CDR3 loop is CAIGGEGSGNTIYF. CDR3 in DNA: TGTGCCATCGGGGGCGAGGGCTCTGGAAACACCATATATTTT.

This clone was counted a few times. The V gene is TRBV11-2, the J gene TRBJ1-6, with 7 nucleotides matching TRBD1. V was clipped by 1 base and J by 6 bases; unmatched bases: 9. Per germline, CDR1 SGHAT and CDR2 FQNNGV. This CDR3 is built from 17 residues. This chain's CDR3 is CASSLASWGTANSPLHF. CDR3 bases: TGTGCCAGCAGCTTAGCGTCGTGGGGGACAGCTAATTCACCCCTCCACTTT.

This clone occurred many times. Other DNA sequences in the same sample also yield this CDR3. CDR3 in amino acids: CASSFGTGGEQFF. CDR3 in DNA: TGTGCCAGCAGCTTCGGGACAGGGGGTGAGCAGTTCTTC. The rearrangement links TRBV11-3 to TRBJ2-1; 11 bases fit TRBD1. The V and J ends lost 3 bases and 9 bases, in that order; junction bases with no gene match: 1. The CDR3 has 13 residues. Per the germline V gene, CDR1 is SGHNT and CDR2 is YENEEA.

The table lists this clone with many counts. V and J are TRBV7-2 and TRBJ2-7; 9 nucleotides align to TRBD2. Germline V gene lookup returns CDR1 SGHTA and CDR2 FQGNSA. J gave up 5 bases and V 3 bases, and 2 bases lay outside the gene matches. The length of the CDR3 is 13 residues. DNA of the CDR3: TGTGCCAGCAGCTTTAGCGGGAGCCACGAGCAGTACTTC. It yields the protein CASSFSGSHEQYF.